Following are 13 T cell receptor beta chains from one sample sequenced in a study of blood T cell repertoires in COVID-19. Sequencing was performed with immunoSEQ multiplex PCR; in TCRdb, only in-frame clones are kept and a portion is missing. The data contain some 300,000 clones, 70% to 90% of them singletons. Input material: peripheral blood. Receptor source: a woman in her twenties or thirties who had recovered from COVID-19.

This rearrangement joins TRBV18 to TRBJ1-1; 7 bases line up with TRBD1. The CDR3 extends over 13 amino acids. Germline CDR1 reads KGHSH; CDR2 reads LQKENI. Trimming took 3 bases from V and 6 from J; bases not matched to a gene: 4. The CDR3 region has the DNA TGTGCCAGCTCACCGACAGGGCAGGCTGAAGCTTTCTTT. Translation gives CASSPTGQAEAFF. The full variable domain, with the rest looked up from reference TRBV18 and TRBJ1-1, is NAGVMQNPRHLVRRRGQEARLRCSPMKGHSHVYWYRQLPEEGLKFMVYLQKENIIDESGMPKERFSAEFPKEGPSILRIQQVVRGDSAAYFCASSPTGQAEAFFGQGTRLTVV.

The chain carries TRBV7-9 and TRBJ2-7, with 7 bases fitting TRBD1. The J segment lost 1 base and the V segment lost 3 bases, leaving 3 bases of the junction unmatched. Germline values: CDR1 SEHNR, CDR2 FQNEAQ (reference sequence). The CDR3 is made up of 14 amino acids. Here the CDR3 DNA reads TGTGCCAGCAGCTTGGACAGGAGATCCTACGAGCAGTACTTC. It yields the protein CASSLDRRSYEQYF.

V gene TRBV5-1 combines with J gene TRBJ2-1, with D unclear. Germline values: CDR1 SGHRS, CDR2 YFSETQ. V was clipped by 0 bases and J by 11 bases, with 6 bases between them. The CDR3 runs to 11 residues. CDR3 in DNA: TGCGCCAGCAGCTTGGAAGCGAAGCAGTTCTTC. Translating it yields CASSLEAKQFF.

This chain joins TRBV5-1 and TRBJ1-5, with 7 bases that match TRBD1. The V segment lost 3 bases and the J segment 3 bases; nucleotides outside the gene matches: 6. There are 15 residues in the CDR3. CDR1 SGHRS and CDR2 YFSETQ come from the germline V gene. The CDR3 bases are TGCGCCAGCAGCTCAACAGGGGATACCAATCAGCCCCAGCATTTT. It is translated as CASSSTGDTNQPQHF.

This chain connects TRBV4-1 to TRBJ2-5; 11 nucleotides agree with TRBD2. The germline V gene has CDR1 MGHRA and CDR2 YSYEKL. The CDR3 is 18 amino acids. V shed 3 bases, J shed 4 bases, and the junction held 13 bases outside the gene matches. The CDR3 spells CASSHANLAGGQGETQYF. CDR3 in DNA: TGCGCCAGCAGCCATGCCAACTTAGCGGGGGGGCAGGGAGAGACCCAGTACTTC.

The chain recombines TRBV11-2 with TRBJ2-5, with 7 bases matching TRBD1. With V trimmed by 3 bases and J by 5 bases, 12 bases remained unmatched. The germline V gene has CDR1 SGHAT and CDR2 FQNNGV. The CDR3 length is 16 residues. CDR3 region: CASSFFVLGGGETQYF. The CDR3 DNA sequence: TGTGCCAGCAGCTTTTTTGTTCTAGGGGGCGGTGAGACCCAGTACTTC.

CDR3 DNA: TGTGCCAGCAGTTACCCATTACAGCCGAACACTGAAGCTTTCTTT. Amino acid sequence: CASSYPLQPNTEAFF. This sequence joins TRBV6-2 or TRBV6-3 and TRBJ1-1; D is unclear. CDR3 length: 15 amino acids. V lost 2 bases to trimming and J lost 1 base, with 11 bases between them. In germline, CDR1 is MNHEY, CDR2 SVGEGT.

V and J are TRBV18 and TRBJ2-3; D uncertain. Germline CDR1 and CDR2: KGHSH and LQKENI. The CDR3 is made up of 14 amino acids. Trimming stripped 2 bases from V and 2 bases from J, with 8 bases between. CDR3 sequence: CASSPTTDTDTQYF. The CDR3 DNA sequence: TGTGCCAGCTCACCAACGACTGACACAGATACGCAGTATTTT.

The chain couples TRBV7-2 to TRBJ1-1; D call uncertain. Germline loops: CDR1 SGHTA, CDR2 FQGNSA. There are 13 residues in the CDR3. The V gene lost 2 bases and the J gene lost 2 bases, with 6 bases spanning the gap. The DNA for the CDR3 is TGTGCCAGCAGCTTAACATACAACACTGAAGCTTTCTTT. This translates into CASSLTYNTEAFF.

Of note for this clone: Other DNA sequences in this sample translate to the same CDR3. This chain links TRBV29-1 with TRBJ1-1; the match to TRBD1 covers 7 bases. Germline assignment: CDR1 SQVTM and CDR2 ANQGSEA. This CDR3 contains 12 residues. The V and J ends lost 7 bases and 0 bases, in that order; junction bases with no gene match: 2. The CDR3 loop reads CSGGQMNTEAFF. The CDR3 region has the DNA TGCAGCGGGGGACAGATGAACACTGAAGCTTTCTTT.

This clone showed up just once. The DNA is omitted, as the CDR3 cannot be located on it reliably, and the CDR3 follows TCRdb's listing. The chain recombines TRBV6-5 with TRBJ1-1; the table's D call, TRBD1, was not checked against the DNA. With termini counted, the CDR3 has 12 amino acids. The germline CDR1 and CDR2 sequences are MNHEY and SVGAGI. The CDR3 reads CASSTSSREAFF.

The chain recombines TRBV19 with TRBJ1-3; D not resolved. Germline CDR1 is LNHDA and CDR2 is SQIVND (reference sequence). This CDR3 has 14 residues. The ends were cut back, 6 bases at V and 1 base at J, with 10 bases in the middle. The CDR3 loop is CASRADVSGNTIYF. In nucleotides, the CDR3 is TGTGCCAGTAGGGCCGATGTATCTGGAAACACCATATATTTT.

This clone has more than one count but fewer than ten. The chain employs TRBV7-9 and TRBJ2-3, with 13 bases that match TRBD2. Germline V CDR1 and CDR2: SEHNR, FQNEAQ (reference sequence). This CDR3 is built from 12 residues. The CDR3 region is CSTSGGIHTQYF. In DNA form, the CDR3 reads TGTTCGACTAGCGGGGGGATTCATACGCAGTATTTT.